The clone carrying this T cell receptor (beta chain) was seen only a few times. The antigen remains unidentified. TCRdb's copy holds only in-frame clones and misses some; the assay was immunoSEQ multiplex PCR. The sample lists tens of thousands of clones, roughly 66% occurring once. This sample stems from a study of PD-1 blockade in classical Hodgkin lymphoma. Study results and caveats: As was reported, newly diagnosed patients showed lower baseline TCR diversity than healthy donors did.

Relapses following autologous stem cell transplantation were seen in all patients, with brentuximab vedotin exposure varying. V was trimmed by 5 bases and J by 4 bases, leaving 11 bases between them. CDR3 length: 14 residues. CDR1 MNHEY and CDR2 SVGAGI come from the germline V gene. This rearrangement joins TRBV6-5 to TRBJ2-2; no reliable D call. This receptor was taken from a human donor with classical Hodgkin lymphoma. The sequenced sample was peripheral blood mononuclear cells (PBMCs), obtained before the second cycle of nivolumab. As DNA, the CDR3 is TGTGCCAGCAGTGGGCCTATGGGCACCGGGGAGCTGTTTTTT. This gives the protein CASSGPMGTGELFF.